Listed below are T cell receptor beta chains from one sample, sequenced in a study of cytomegalovirus exposure and HLA in healthy donors. Profiling relied on immunoSEQ multiplex PCR, and the TCRdb table lists in-frame clones only, not all of them. The data show around 110,000 clones, 55% to 75% seen once. Sequenced input: PBMCs. The source is a woman aged 35 to 49 in good health and CMV-seropositive. The CDR3 runs from the conserved cysteine through the conserved F or W. Each record gives: V gene, D gene, J gene, clone size, CDR3 length, CDR3 DNA, CDR3 protein. A D gene is named only where the DNA matches it firmly. A row's size may be missing; if present it is once, few, many or a size class.

V gene: TRBV27
D gene: -
J gene: TRBJ1-5
clone size: -
CDR3 length: 15
CDR3 DNA: TGTGCCAGCAGCCTGGGACTTCATAGCAATCAGCCCCAGCATTTT
CDR3 protein: CASSLGLHSNQPQHF

V gene: TRBV19
D gene: -
J gene: TRBJ2-5
clone size: once
CDR3 length: 14
CDR3 DNA: TGTGCCAGTAGTTCCAGACTAGACCAAGAGACCCAGTACTTC
CDR3 protein: CASSSRLDQETQYF

V gene: TRBV27
D gene: -
J gene: TRBJ1-2
clone size: few
CDR3 length: 17
CDR3 DNA: TGTGCCAGCAGTCCCGAGGCCCTCCGGGACACCAACTATGGCTACACCTTC
CDR3 protein: CASSPEALRDTNYGYTF

V gene: TRBV28
D gene: -
J gene: TRBJ2-1
clone size: -
CDR3 length: 15
CDR3 DNA: TGTGCCAGCAGGGAGGGTCGCGGGCGATACAATGAGCAGTTCTTC
CDR3 protein: CASREGRGRYNEQFF

V gene: TRBV27
D gene: TRBD2
J gene: TRBJ2-5
clone size: -
CDR3 length: 14
CDR3 DNA: TGTGCCAGCAGTTCCACGGGGGGGGAAGAGACCCAGTACTTC
CDR3 protein: CASSSTGGEETQYF

V gene: TRBV30
D gene: -
J gene: TRBJ1-1
clone size: -
CDR3 length: 17
CDR3 DNA: TGTGCCTGGAGTGTACGGTTGCGGTCGGGGAAGAGGACTGAAGCTTTCTTT
CDR3 protein: CAWSVRLRSGKRTEAFF

V gene: TRBV7-2
D gene: -
J gene: TRBJ1-5
clone size: -
CDR3 length: 14
CDR3 DNA: TGTGCCAGCAGCTTAAGCCGGAGCAATCAGCCCCAGCATTTT
CDR3 protein: CASSLSRSNQPQHF

V gene: TRBV15
D gene: -
J gene: TRBJ2-7
clone size: -
CDR3 length: 14
CDR3 DNA: TGTGCCACCAGACCGTCTAGTTTTGGTTACGAGCAGTACTTC
CDR3 protein: CATRPSSFGYEQYF

V gene: TRBV10-3
D gene: TRBD2
J gene: TRBJ2-1
clone size: -
CDR3 length: 16
CDR3 DNA: TGTGCCATCAGTCCAATTCTAGCGGGAGCCTACAATGAGCAGTTCTTC
CDR3 protein: CAISPILAGAYNEQFF

V gene: TRBV7-2
D gene: TRBD1
J gene: TRBJ1-2
clone size: -
CDR3 length: 14
CDR3 DNA: TGTGCCAGCAGCTTAAAGGGGGCTGACTATGGCTACACCTTC
CDR3 protein: CASSLKGADYGYTF

V gene: TRBV4-1
D gene: TRBD1
J gene: TRBJ1-2
clone size: -
CDR3 length: 18
CDR3 DNA: TGCGCCAGCAGCCAAGGGGGAGCAGGGGGCGGACGATATCGTGGCTACACCTTC
CDR3 protein: CASSQGGAGGGRYRGYTF

V gene: TRBV4-3
D gene: TRBD2
J gene: TRBJ2-1
clone size: -
CDR3 length: 18
CDR3 DNA: TGCGCCAGCAGCCAAGGACTAGCGGGCCTCTTCCCCTACAATGAGCAGTTCTTC
CDR3 protein: CASSQGLAGLFPYNEQFF

V gene: TRBV25-1
D gene: -
J gene: TRBJ2-2
clone size: -
CDR3 length: 15
CDR3 DNA: TGTGCCAGCAGTGAGAGAGGCGGGCTCACCGGGGAGCTGTTTTTT
CDR3 protein: CASSERGGLTGELFF

V gene: TRBV10-3
D gene: -
J gene: TRBJ2-1
clone size: -
CDR3 length: 16
CDR3 DNA: TGTGCCATCACCAGCCAGGAGCGGGACACTTTTAATGAGCAGTTCTTC
CDR3 protein: CAITSQERDTFNEQFF

V gene: TRBV6-5
D gene: -
J gene: TRBJ2-3
clone size: few
CDR3 length: 13
CDR3 DNA: TGTGCCAGCAGCCAAGGCAGGGGAAGTGCGCAGTATTTT
CDR3 protein: CASSQGRGSAQYF

V gene: TRBV7-8
D gene: TRBD1
J gene: TRBJ1-2
clone size: -
CDR3 length: 13
CDR3 DNA: TGTGCCAGCAGCCGACAGGGATCTAATGGCTACACCTTC
CDR3 protein: CASSRQGSNGYTF

V gene: TRBV28
D gene: -
J gene: TRBJ2-3
clone size: -
CDR3 length: 15
CDR3 DNA: TGTGCCAGCAGTTTAGGCGGGCTAAGCACAGATACGCAGTATTTT
CDR3 protein: CASSLGGLSTDTQYF

V gene: TRBV7-9
D gene: -
J gene: TRBJ2-3
clone size: -
CDR3 length: 16
CDR3 DNA: TGTGCCAGCAGCCGGGACTCCCCGATGAGCACAGATACGCAGTATTTT
CDR3 protein: CASSRDSPMSTDTQYF

V gene: TRBV9
D gene: -
J gene: TRBJ2-7
clone size: -
CDR3 length: 15
CDR3 DNA: TGTGCCAGCAGCGTAGTCCCCACCGGGATCTACGAGCAGTACTTC
CDR3 protein: CASSVVPTGIYEQYF

V gene: TRBV10-1
D gene: TRBD1
J gene: TRBJ2-5
clone size: -
CDR3 length: 14
CDR3 DNA: TGCGCCAGCAGTGAGGGGACAGGCCAAGAGACCCAGTACTTC
CDR3 protein: CASSEGTGQETQYF

V gene: TRBV5-5
D gene: TRBD2
J gene: TRBJ2-3
clone size: -
CDR3 length: 16
CDR3 DNA: TGTGCCAGCAGCTTGGTAAGCGGGAGGGCCTCAGATACGCAGTATTTT
CDR3 protein: CASSLVSGRASDTQYF

V gene: TRBV4-1
D gene: -
J gene: TRBJ2-2
clone size: -
CDR3 length: 14
CDR3 DNA: TGCGCCAGCAGCTCTCCGGGATCCCTGCGAGAGCTGTTTTTT
CDR3 protein: CASSSPGSLRELFF

V gene: TRBV4-3
D gene: TRBD1
J gene: TRBJ2-5
clone size: -
CDR3 length: 20
CDR3 DNA: TGCGCCAGCAGCCAAGATAGCGGTTTCGTAGGGACAGGGCGGGGAGAGACCCAGTACTTC
CDR3 protein: CASSQDSGFVGTGRGETQYF

V gene: TRBV5-1
D gene: TRBD1
J gene: TRBJ2-3
clone size: -
CDR3 length: 17
CDR3 DNA: TGCGCCAGCAGCACCATGACAGGGGGCGGGTTGACAGATACGCAGTATTTT
CDR3 protein: CASSTMTGGGLTDTQYF

V gene: TRBV2
D gene: TRBD2
J gene: TRBJ2-1
clone size: -
CDR3 length: 17
CDR3 DNA: TGTGCCAGCAGGCGGACTAGCGGGAGCTCAATCGACAATGAGCAGTTCTTC
CDR3 protein: CASRRTSGSSIDNEQFF

V gene: TRBV2
D gene: TRBD1
J gene: TRBJ2-7
clone size: few
CDR3 length: 13
CDR3 DNA: TGTGCCACTTTGGCTGGACAGGGAAGCGTGCAGTACTTC
CDR3 protein: CATLAGQGSVQYF

V gene: TRBV28
D gene: -
J gene: TRBJ2-7
clone size: -
CDR3 length: 11
CDR3 DNA: TGTGCCAGCAGTCTCAGGTACGAGCAGTACTTC
CDR3 protein: CASSLRYEQYF

V gene: TRBV7-9
D gene: -
J gene: TRBJ1-5
clone size: -
CDR3 length: 18
CDR3 DNA: TGTGCCAGCAGCTTATGGTCCCCCTTGAGCGGGGGCAATCAGCCCCAGCATTTT
CDR3 protein: CASSLWSPLSGGNQPQHF

V gene: TRBV6-1
D gene: TRBD1
J gene: TRBJ2-2
clone size: -
CDR3 length: 17
CDR3 DNA: TGTGCCAGCAGTGAAGCGAGCTCAGGGGGAGACACCGGGGAGCTGTTTTTT
CDR3 protein: CASSEASSGGDTGELFF

V gene: TRBV5-1
D gene: -
J gene: TRBJ2-7
clone size: few
CDR3 length: 12
CDR3 DNA: TGCGCCAGCAGCTTGATCGGGAGCGAGCAGTACTTC
CDR3 protein: CASSLIGSEQYF

V gene: TRBV28
D gene: -
J gene: TRBJ1-2
clone size: -
CDR3 length: 14
CDR3 DNA: TGTGCCAGCAGCCCCACGATAGTGAACTATGGCTACACCTTC
CDR3 protein: CASSPTIVNYGYTF

V gene: TRBV4-3
D gene: -
J gene: TRBJ1-1
clone size: -
CDR3 length: 16
CDR3 DNA: TGCGCCAGCAGCCAATTTTGGGCAGGCGGGAGGACTGAAGCTTTCTTT
CDR3 protein: CASSQFWAGGRTEAFF

V gene: TRBV27
D gene: -
J gene: TRBJ2-7
clone size: -
CDR3 length: 14
CDR3 DNA: TGTGCCAGCAGTTTAGTCATCGGACATGTAGAGCAGTACTTC
CDR3 protein: CASSLVIGHVEQYF

V gene: TRBV5-6
D gene: -
J gene: TRBJ2-3
clone size: -
CDR3 length: 15
CDR3 DNA: TGTGCCAGCAGCTGGAGGTCTAGCAGCACAGATACGCAGTATTTT
CDR3 protein: CASSWRSSSTDTQYF

V gene: TRBV6-5
D gene: -
J gene: TRBJ1-1
clone size: -
CDR3 length: 15
CDR3 DNA: TGTGCCAGCAGTGCCCCGGGGTTGGGGAACACTGAAGCTTTCTTT
CDR3 protein: CASSAPGLGNTEAFF

V gene: TRBV6-6
D gene: TRBD1
J gene: TRBJ1-5
clone size: -
CDR3 length: 16
CDR3 DNA: TGTGCCAGCAGTTACTCGGGACAGGGGGGCAATCAGCCCCAGCATTTT
CDR3 protein: CASSYSGQGGNQPQHF

V gene: TRBV19
D gene: -
J gene: TRBJ1-1
clone size: -
CDR3 length: 12
CDR3 DNA: TGTGCCAGTAGACAGGTGAACACTGAAGCTTTCTTT
CDR3 protein: CASRQVNTEAFF

V gene: TRBV7-9
D gene: TRBD2
J gene: TRBJ2-5
clone size: -
CDR3 length: 15
CDR3 DNA: TGTGCCAGCAGCCCCCAGCTCGGACTAGCGGGGGAGCAGTACTTC
CDR3 protein: CASSPQLGLAGEQYF

V gene: TRBV9
D gene: -
J gene: TRBJ1-2
clone size: -
CDR3 length: 14
CDR3 DNA: TGTGCCAGCAGCGTAGACAGGCAAACCGCTGGCTACACCTTC
CDR3 protein: CASSVDRQTAGYTF

V gene: TRBV10-3
D gene: TRBD2
J gene: TRBJ2-5
clone size: -
CDR3 length: 15
CDR3 DNA: TGTGCCATCAGTGAAAAGCGGGAGTACCAAGAGACCCAGTACTTC
CDR3 protein: CAISEKREYQETQYF

V gene: TRBV6-5
D gene: -
J gene: TRBJ2-7
clone size: -
CDR3 length: 12
CDR3 DNA: TGTGCCAGCAGTTACAACAGATACGAGCAGTACTTC
CDR3 protein: CASSYNRYEQYF

V gene: TRBV29-1
D gene: -
J gene: TRBJ1-1
clone size: -
CDR3 length: 12
CDR3 DNA: TGCGGGGGGGGACATATGAACACTGAAGCTTTCTTT
CDR3 protein: CGGGHMNTEAFF

V gene: TRBV28
D gene: -
J gene: TRBJ1-4
clone size: -
CDR3 length: 14
CDR3 DNA: TGTGCCAGCAGTTTAGGGGGGACCGTAGAAAAACTGTTTTTT
CDR3 protein: CASSLGGTVEKLFF

V gene: TRBV6-1
D gene: -
J gene: TRBJ2-5
clone size: few
CDR3 length: 12
CDR3 DNA: TGTGCCAGCCGTAGCCTTCCGGAGACCCAGTACTTC
CDR3 protein: CASRSLPETQYF

V gene: TRBV7-9
D gene: TRBD1
J gene: TRBJ1-4
clone size: -
CDR3 length: 16
CDR3 DNA: TGTGCCAGCAGCACCTCGTCAGGGGGCTTAGATGAAAAACTGTTTTTT
CDR3 protein: CASSTSSGGLDEKLFF

V gene: TRBV5-1
D gene: TRBD1
J gene: TRBJ1-2
clone size: -
CDR3 length: 17
CDR3 DNA: TGCGCCAGCAGCATAGGACAGGGACGAGACGCTAACTATGGCTACACCTTC
CDR3 protein: CASSIGQGRDANYGYTF

V gene: TRBV2
D gene: -
J gene: TRBJ2-2
clone size: -
CDR3 length: 15
CDR3 DNA: TGTGCCAGCCGGTTCGACTTACCGGTAGCCGGGGAGCTGTTTTTT
CDR3 protein: CASRFDLPVAGELFF

V gene: TRBV27
D gene: TRBD2
J gene: TRBJ2-1
clone size: -
CDR3 length: 17
CDR3 DNA: TGTGCCAGCAGCCTTCAAGGACTAGCGGATTATTACAATGAGCAGTTCTTC
CDR3 protein: CASSLQGLADYYNEQFF

V gene: TRBV4-1
D gene: TRBD2
J gene: TRBJ2-7
clone size: few
CDR3 length: 16
CDR3 DNA: TGCGCCAGCAGCTTTCGACTAGCTCCTTCGAGGTACGAGCAGTACTTC
CDR3 protein: CASSFRLAPSRYEQYF

V gene: TRBV19
D gene: -
J gene: TRBJ1-1
clone size: -
CDR3 length: 16
CDR3 DNA: TGTGCCAGTAGTATCCTCCTGAGACAGTTGGACACTGAAGCTTTCTTT
CDR3 protein: CASSILLRQLDTEAFF